A single sample gave rise to the 28 T cell receptor beta chains below, sequenced in a study of a mutant IDH1 vaccine in newly diagnosed glioma. The antigens of these receptors remain unknown. Noted time point: week 35, safety follow-up. Mutant IDH1 20-mer peptide, at 300 ug, made up each vaccine dose, with topical imiquimod. The data were produced by immunoSEQ multiplex PCR, yet TCRdb's version contains in-frame clones alone and is incomplete. The table shows 35,000 to 45,000 clones, with 80% to 90% occurring only once. This material consisted of PBMCs, taken from a glioma patient whose treatment included an IDH1 peptide vaccine. The receptor source for this set is a man aged 35 to 55 with glioma.

The genes are TRBV2 and TRBJ2-7; the D gene could be TRBD1 or TRBD2 (6 bases each). The CDR3 has 13 amino acids. V was shortened by 8 bases and J by 1 base, with 12 bases between the two germline ends. CDR1 and CDR2 from the germline V gene are SNHLY and FYNNEI. CDR3 in amino acids: CASLGGGSYEQYF. The CDR3 nucleotides read TGTGCCAGCTTGGGGGGCGGGTCCTACGAGCAGTACTTC. The full variable domain, completed using reference TRBV2 and TRBJ2-7, is EPEVTQTPSHQVTQMGQEVILRCVPISNHLYFYWYRQILGQKVEFLVSFYNNEISEKSEIFDDQFSVERPDGSNFTLKIRSTKLEDSAMYFCASLGGGSYEQYFGPGTRLTVT.

The chain uses TRBV19 and TRBJ2-3; possible D gene TRBD2, 5 bases. This CDR3 contains 13 residues. The germline V gene has CDR1 LNHDA and CDR2 SQIVND (reference sequence). V lost 7 bases and J lost 6, with 14 bases in between. CDR3: CASNDYRADTQYF. The CDR3 nucleotides are TGTGCCAGTAACGACTACAGAGCTGATACGCAGTATTTT.

This clone turned up a few times. V usage is TRBV4-2 and J usage is TRBJ2-7, with 11 bases aligning to TRBD1. The germline V gene encodes CDR1 LGHNA and CDR2 YNFKEQ. The CDR3 contains 16 residues. V gave up 0 bases and J gave up 3 bases; unmatched junction bases: 4. The CDR3 bases are TGTGCCAGCAGCCAAGATGGGGGGACAGGGGGCTACGAGCAGTACTTC. Translation gives CASSQDGGTGGYEQYF.

The genes are TRBV4-2 and TRBJ1-1; perhaps TRBD1 as D (6 bases). The CDR3 totals 15 residues. The ends were cut back, 1 base at V and 0 bases at J, with 9 bases in the middle. The germline CDR1 and CDR2 sequences are LGHNA and YNFKEQ. The CDR3 bases are TGTGCCAGCAGCCAAGGGACAGTTGTGAACACTGAAGCTTTCTTT. This gives the protein CASSQGTVVNTEAFF.

This chain links TRBV7-8 with TRBJ2-7; tentatively, D is TRBD2 (5 bases). CDR1 is SGHVS, CDR2 FQNEAQ, per germline. The CDR3 totals 15 residues. Deletions cut 5 bases from V and 2 bases from J, with 16 bases between. The CDR3 is CASSQRQPGAYEQYV. The CDR3 DNA is TGTGCCAGCAGCCAACGACAACCCGGGGCCTACGAGCAGTACGTC.

This chain uses TRBV28 with TRBJ2-7, with 7 nucleotides matching TRBD1. Trimming at V came to 7 bases and at J to 2 bases, leaving 8 bases not matched to a gene. Germline CDR1 MDHEN, CDR2 SYDVKM. The CDR3 covers 14 residues. CDR3 in amino acids: CASKTGTVTYEQYF. The CDR3 region has the DNA TGTGCCAGCAAGACCGGGACAGTAACCTACGAGCAGTACTTC.

This clone was detected only a few times. The rearrangement links TRBV19 to TRBJ1-5; no clear D gene. In germline, CDR1 is LNHDA, CDR2 SQIVND (reference sequence). V was clipped by 6 bases and J by 7 bases, with 10 bases between them. The CDR3 spans 12 residues. CDR3 residues: CASRADVQPQHF. DNA of the CDR3: TGTGCCAGTAGGGCGGATGTACAGCCCCAGCATTTT.

The rearrangement joins TRBV19 to TRBJ1-5, with TRBD1 identical over 8 bases. V shed 0 bases and J 11 bases; nucleotides not matched to a gene: 12. From germline, CDR1 is LNHDA and CDR2 SQIVND (reference sequence). CDR3 length equals 16 residues. The CDR3: CASSIEGTGQQGAQHF. CDR3 bases: TGTGCCAGTAGTATAGAGGGGACAGGCCAGCAAGGGGCCCAGCATTTT.

This clone came up once. V is TRBV28 and J is TRBJ1-1, with D unclear. The germline V and J ends were trimmed by 4 bases and 1 base, with 13 bases remaining between them. The CDR3 has 15 residues. Germline CDR1 and CDR2: MDHEN and SYDVKM. The CDR3 reads CASSSLDTKNTEAFF. CDR3 DNA sequence: TGTGCCAGCAGTTCTCTCGACACGAAGAACACTGAAGCTTTCTTT.

The V gene is TRBV18, the J gene TRBJ2-2; weak D call: TRBD2 (5 bases). This CDR3 is 15 amino acids long. V was cut by 1 base and J by 3 bases, with 9 bases left in between. Germline CDR1 and CDR2: KGHSH and LQKENI. The CDR3: CASSPRGQYTGELFF. CDR3 nucleotide sequence: TGTGCCAGCTCACCACGAGGGCAGTACACCGGGGAGCTGTTTTTT. Looking up the rest from reference TRBV18 and TRBJ2-2 gives the full variable domain: NAGVMQNPRHLVRRRGQEARLRCSPMKGHSHVYWYRQLPEEGLKFMVYLQKENIIDESGMPKERFSAEFPKEGPSILRIQQVVRGDSAAYFCASSPRGQYTGELFFGEGSRLTVL.

V gene TRBV28 combines with J gene TRBJ2-7, with D perhaps TRBD2 (5 bases). The V gene lost 7 bases and the J gene lost 6 bases, with 16 bases spanning the gap. The CDR3 is 13 residues long. Germline CDR1 MDHEN, CDR2 SYDVKM. In DNA, the CDR3 is TGTGCCAGCATTAAGTTCTCGGGATCCGAGCAGTACTTC. As protein: CASIKFSGSEQYF.

The chain couples TRBV14 to TRBJ2-1; D is unclear. The length of the CDR3 is 15 residues. Deletions cut 1 base from V and 5 bases from J, with 12 bases between. Germline loops: CDR1 SGHDN, CDR2 FVKESK. As DNA, the CDR3 is TGTGCCAGCAGCCAAGTGAGGCGGAAAGACAATGAGCAGTTCTTC. This gives the protein CASSQVRRKDNEQFF.

The CDR3 nucleotides read TGTGCCAGCAGTTTAAGAGGGGCTCCCTACGAGCAGTACTTC. Translation: CASSLRGAPYEQYF. V and J are TRBV27 and TRBJ2-7, with D perhaps matching TRBD1 or TRBD2 (5 bases each). CDR3 length equals 14 residues. CDR1 is MNHEY, CDR2 SMNVEV, per germline (reference sequence). V was pared by 2 bases and J by 2 bases, with 10 bases between.

The CDR3 loop is CASSGDHGLAGMADTQYF. The CDR3 DNA reads as TGTGCCAGCAGTGGAGACCACGGACTAGCGGGAATGGCAGATACGCAGTATTTT. This chain connects TRBV25-1 to TRBJ2-3; 12 nucleotides match TRBD2. The CDR3 consists of 18 residues. With 4 bases clipped from V and 4 bases from J, the junction kept 12 bases outside the gene matches. CDR1 is MGHDK and CDR2 is SYGVNS in the germline V gene.

CDR3 sequence: CASSSNTGELFF. CDR3 in DNA: TGTGCCAGCAGCTCTAACACCGGGGAGCTGTTTTTT. The V call is TRBV7-7, the J call TRBJ2-2; D call uncertain. Germline CDR1 is SSHAT and CDR2 is FNYEAQ (reference sequence). Trimming stripped 4 bases from V and 2 bases from J, with 2 bases between. The CDR3 is 12 residues long.

This chain joins TRBV7-3 and TRBJ2-5; 8 bases are a match to TRBD2. V trimming: 2 bases; J trimming: 5 bases; junction bases outside the gene matches: 4. There are 14 residues in the CDR3. Germline V gives CDR1 SGHTA, CDR2 FQGTGA. This CDR3 is CASSLAGGGETQYF. DNA for the CDR3: TGTGCCAGCAGCTTAGCGGGAGGTGGTGAGACCCAGTACTTC.

The chain links TRBV4-1 to TRBJ2-3, with 10 bases aligning to TRBD2. The CDR3 extends over 17 amino acids. Germline loops: CDR1 MGHRA, CDR2 YSYEKL. The V segment lost 0 bases and the J segment 5 bases; nucleotides outside the gene matches: 8. CDR3 DNA: TGCGCCAGCAGCCAAGATCTCCCAGCGGGGGGGTTAGATACGCAGTATTTT. As protein: CASSQDLPAGGLDTQYF.

The V call is TRBV13, the J call TRBJ1-4; no clear D. In germline, CDR1 is PRHDT, CDR2 FYEKMQ (reference sequence). The V end lost 0 bases, the J end lost 0 bases, and 5 bases lay between the germline ends. This CDR3 spans 15 amino acids. The CDR3 here is CASSLGGATNEKLFF. The CDR3 DNA follows: TGTGCCAGCAGCTTAGGGGGAGCAACTAATGAAAAACTGTTTTTT.

This clone was detected only once. The chain couples TRBV25-1 to TRBJ2-6; no firm D call. V lost 3 bases and J 0 bases, leaving 12 bases between the germline ends. The CDR3 length is 17 residues. CDR1 and CDR2 (germline): MGHDK, SYGVNS. The CDR3 protein is CASSDNGRLSGANVLTF. Here the CDR3 DNA reads TGTGCCAGCAGTGACAATGGGCGTCTCTCTGGGGCCAACGTCCTGACTTTC.

The genes are TRBV10-1 and TRBJ2-3; D unresolved. Trimming shortened V by 7 bases and J by 8 bases, and 7 bases separated the two germline ends. This CDR3 is built from 10 residues. Germline assignment: CDR1 WNHNN and CDR2 SYGVQD (reference sequence). CDR3 in amino acids: CASTTGTQYF. As DNA, the CDR3 is TGCGCCAGCACCACCGGTACGCAGTATTTT.

The gene calls are TRBV18 and TRBJ2-3; D may be TRBD2 (6 bases). Trimming pared 2 bases from V and 0 bases from J, leaving 6 bases between. Per the germline V gene, CDR1 is KGHSH and CDR2 is LQKENI. The CDR3 totals 14 residues. In DNA form, the CDR3 reads TGTGCCAGCTCACCAGGGACTAGCACAGATACGCAGTATTTT. Translated, it gives CASSPGTSTDTQYF. Drawing the rest from reference TRBV18 and TRBJ2-3, the complete variable domain is NAGVMQNPRHLVRRRGQEARLRCSPMKGHSHVYWYRQLPEEGLKFMVYLQKENIIDESGMPKERFSAEFPKEGPSILRIQQVVRGDSAAYFCASSPGTSTDTQYFGPGTRLTVL.

The sample holds a few counts of this clone. The chain is built from TRBV5-4 and TRBJ1-1; the D gene is possibly TRBD1 (5 bases). Germline CDR1 and CDR2: SGHNT and YYREEE (reference sequence). This CDR3 comprises 14 residues. V shed 1 base and J shed 5 bases, with 12 bases lying between them. This CDR3 reads CASSLWGKGTEAFF. CDR3 nucleotide sequence: TGTGCCAGCAGCTTGTGGGGGAAAGGGACTGAAGCTTTCTTT.

V is TRBV18 and J is TRBJ2-7; 8 bases match TRBD2. Germline lookup yields CDR1 KGHSH and CDR2 LQKENI. Germline trimming cut 6 bases from V and 1 base from J; bases unmatched to any gene: 2. The CDR3 covers 13 residues. CDR3 region: CASSGLGSYEQYF. CDR3 in DNA: TGTGCCAGCTCGGGACTAGGGTCCTACGAGCAGTACTTC.

The chain uses TRBV29-1 and TRBJ1-3; D not resolved. Looked up from germline, CDR1 is SQVTM and CDR2 is ANQGSEA. This CDR3 spans 12 amino acids. V gave up 7 bases and J gave up 0 bases, with 7 bases separating them. This CDR3 is CSARASGNTIYF. CDR3 nucleotides: TGCAGCGCCCGGGCCTCTGGAAACACCATATATTTT.

The rearrangement uses TRBV6-4 and TRBJ2-5; 14 nucleotides agree with TRBD2. The germline CDR1 and CDR2 sequences are MRHNA and SNTAGT. The CDR3 covers 15 residues. V gave up 2 bases and J gave up 10 bases; unmatched junction bases: 6. In nucleotides, the CDR3 is TGTGCCAGCAGTGACCGACTAGCGGGGGGGCGGAGCCAGTACTTC. Amino acids: CASSDRLAGGRSQYF.

The chain combines TRBV30 with TRBJ1-5; D ambiguous. Germline lookup yields CDR1 GTSNPN and CDR2 SVGIG (reference sequence). V was cut by 8 bases and J by 12 bases, with 20 bases left in between. The CDR3 is made up of 12 amino acids. CDR3 bases: TGTGCCCAAGGAGGTCTAGCAATCAGCCAGCATTTT. Translation gives CAQGGLAISQHF.

This clone was seen once. The chain employs TRBV4-1 and TRBJ2-3; 8 bases are shared with TRBD1. The CDR3 has 15 residues. V dropped 1 base and J dropped 6; count of bases not matched to a gene: 6. Germline assignment: CDR1 MGHRA and CDR2 YSYEKL. The CDR3 loop reads CASSQVDRAADTQYF. In nucleotides, the CDR3 is TGCGCCAGCAGCCAAGTGGACAGGGCAGCTGATACGCAGTATTTT.

The J gene is TRBJ2-7, the V gene TRBV5-4, with TRBD1 matching 8 bases. The trim removed 4 bases at V and 5 bases at J, leaving 8 bases unmatched. This CDR3 is built from 14 residues. Looked up from germline, CDR1 is SGHNT and CDR2 is YYREEE (reference sequence). For the CDR3, the DNA is TGTGCCAGCAGCCCAGGACAGGGATTAAACGAGCAGTACGTC. Protein product: CASSPGQGLNEQYV.